A selection of T cell receptor beta chains follows, all from one sample in a study of shared clonotypes between healthy human individuals. Measured with immunoSEQ multiplex PCR; TCRdb has only the in-frame clones, and not every one. The table lists 660,000 or so clones, approximately 96% of them singletons. The sequencing input was naive CD8+ T cells sorted from blood. The receptors derive from a woman aged 25 to 45 in good health. The CDR3 runs from the conserved cysteine through the conserved F or W. D genes are given only for firm matches. Clone size is not always given. Where it is, it says once, few, many or a class for expanded clones.

size: .; V: TRBV29-1; J: TRBJ2-7; D: TRBD1; CDR3: CSVEDRAYEQYF; DNA: TGCAGCGTCGAGGACAGGGCCTACGAGCAGTACTTC
size: once; V: TRBV7-8; J: TRBJ2-5; D: TRBD2; CDR3: CASTSLAGIIKETQYF; DNA: TGTGCCAGCACCTCCCTAGCGGGGATAATAAAAGAGACCCAGTACTTC
size: .; V: TRBV7-9; J: TRBJ2-2; D: .; CDR3: CASSTDRADIITGELFF; DNA: TGTGCCAGCAGCACCGACCGGGCCGATATAATCACCGGGGAGCTGTTTTTT
size: .; V: TRBV6-5; J: TRBJ2-5; D: .; CDR3: CASSSSQGRHGTQYF; DNA: TGTGCCAGCAGTTCGAGCCAGGGACGGCACGGGACCCAGTACTTC
size: .; V: TRBV9; J: TRBJ2-3; D: .; CDR3: CASSGAPPRGASTDTQYF; DNA: TGTGCCAGCAGCGGAGCCCCCCCCCGAGGGGCTAGCACAGATACGCAGTATTTT
size: .; V: TRBV19; J: TRBJ2-7; D: .; CDR3: CASTVSAGLGYEQYF; DNA: TGTGCCAGTACGGTTTCGGCGGGATTGGGCTACGAGCAGTACTTC
size: .; V: TRBV28; J: TRBJ2-7; D: .; CDR3: CASSLTGYEQYF; DNA: TGTGCCAGCAGTTTAACGGGCTACGAGCAGTACTTC
size: .; V: TRBV11-1; J: TRBJ1-2; D: .; CDR3: CASSLTQGPQRGYTF; DNA: TGTGCCAGCAGCCTAACACAGGGCCCGCAGCGTGGCTACACCTTC
size: .; V: TRBV27; J: TRBJ2-1; D: .; CDR3: CATGNEQFF; DNA: TGTGCAACGGGGAATGAGCAGTTCTTC
size: .; V: TRBV27; J: TRBJ2-7; D: .; CDR3: CASSTTGTRYEQYF; DNA: TGTGCCAGCAGTACAACCGGGACCCGCTACGAGCAGTACTTC
size: .; V: TRBV4-1; J: TRBJ2-3; D: .; CDR3: CASSPRALASTDTQYF; DNA: TGCGCCAGCAGCCCACGGGCGTTAGCTAGCACAGATACGCAGTATTTT
size: .; V: TRBV19; J: TRBJ2-3; D: .; CDR3: CASSEVSSNTDTQYF; DNA: TGTGCCAGTAGTGAAGTGTCTAGCAACACAGATACGCAGTATTTT
size: .; V: TRBV6-5; J: TRBJ2-7; D: TRBD2; CDR3: CASSSGLAGASYEQYF; DNA: TGTGCCAGCAGTTCGGGACTAGCGGGGGCCTCCTACGAGCAGTACTTC
size: .; V: TRBV7-9; J: TRBJ2-7; D: .; CDR3: CASSPRTETYEQYF; DNA: TGTGCCAGCAGCCCCCGGACAGAAACCTACGAGCAGTACTTC
size: .; V: TRBV28; J: TRBJ2-5; D: .; CDR3: CASSSSEQDQETQYF; DNA: TGTGCCAGCAGTTCGAGCGAACAGGACCAAGAGACCCAGTACTTC
size: .; V: TRBV2; J: TRBJ2-2; D: TRBD1; CDR3: CASRTSPPTGDRNTGELFF; DNA: TGTGCCAGCAGGACGTCCCCCCCCACAGGGGACCGGAACACCGGGGAGCTGTTTTTT
size: .; V: TRBV6-1; J: TRBJ2-7; D: .; CDR3: CASRDTLDLHF; DNA: TGTGCCAGCCGGGACACCCTCGATTTGCACTTC
size: .; V: TRBV5-1; J: TRBJ2-7; D: TRBD1; CDR3: CASSPTGTAYEQYF; DNA: TGCGCCAGCAGCCCAACCGGGACAGCCTACGAGCAGTACTTC
size: once; V: TRBV16; J: TRBJ2-5; D: .; CDR3: CASSQGQGSSGTQYF; DNA: TGTGCCAGCAGCCAAGGCCAGGGTTCGTCTGGGACCCAGTACTTC
size: few; V: TRBV6-5; J: TRBJ1-1; D: .; CDR3: CASSRVGATEAFF; DNA: TGTGCCAGCAGCCGAGTGGGGGCCACTGAAGCTTTCTTT
size: .; V: TRBV5-4; J: TRBJ1-3; D: .; CDR3: CASSPETQGNTIYF; DNA: TGTGCCAGCAGCCCCGAAACACAGGGAAACACCATATATTTT
size: .; V: TRBV5-4; J: TRBJ2-7; D: TRBD2; CDR3: CASSLEGLTSGSYEQYF; DNA: TGTGCCAGCAGCTTGGAAGGCTTAACTAGCGGCTCCTACGAGCAGTACTTC
size: once; V: TRBV5-4; J: TRBJ2-7; D: TRBD2; CDR3: CASSLAPSGSYEQYF; DNA: TGTGCCAGCAGCTTGGCCCCTAGCGGGAGCTACGAGCAGTACTTC
size: .; V: TRBV27; J: TRBJ2-5; D: .; CDR3: CASSHGTPQETQYF; DNA: TGTGCCAGCAGTCACGGGACCCCACAAGAGACCCAGTACTTC
size: .; V: TRBV6-1; J: TRBJ1-2; D: .; CDR3: CATLNSGGYTF; DNA: TGTGCCACTCTCAACTCGGGGGGCTACACCTTC
size: .; V: TRBV7-9; J: TRBJ1-5; D: .; CDR3: CASSFLMGQPQHF; DNA: TGTGCCAGCAGCTTCTTGATGGGTCAGCCCCAGCATTTT
size: .; V: TRBV11-1; J: TRBJ2-7; D: .; CDR3: CASSSARGSSYEQYF; DNA: TGTGCCAGCAGCTCCGCCCGGGGGAGCTCCTACGAGCAGTACTTC
size: .; V: TRBV2; J: TRBJ2-7; D: .; CDR3: CASNNVGTF; DNA: TGTGCCAGCAATAATGTGGGAACCTTC
size: .; V: TRBV28; J: TRBJ1-1; D: .; CDR3: CASRMARIFMNTEAFF; DNA: TGTGCCAGCCGTATGGCCCGAATTTTTATGAACACTGAAGCTTTCTTT
size: few; V: TRBV2; J: TRBJ2-7; D: .; CDR3: CASSDYEQYF; DNA: TGTGCCAGCAGTGACTACGAGCAGTACTTC
size: .; V: TRBV5-1; J: TRBJ2-2; D: .; CDR3: CASSLVVNSHTGELFF; DNA: TGCGCCAGCAGCTTAGTGGTGAACAGCCACACCGGGGAGCTGTTTTTT
size: few; V: TRBV5-4; J: TRBJ2-5; D: .; CDR3: CASSLEKEETQYF; DNA: TGTGCCAGCAGCTTGGAAAAGGAGGAGACCCAGTACTTC
size: .; V: TRBV29-1; J: TRBJ2-7; D: TRBD1; CDR3: CSVESTGDVVPYEQYF; DNA: TGCAGCGTTGAATCAACAGGGGACGTCGTTCCCTACGAGCAGTACTTC
size: .; V: TRBV19; J: TRBJ2-7; D: TRBD1; CDR3: CASSTEDRAYEQYF; DNA: TGTGCCAGTAGTACAGAGGACAGGGCCTACGAGCAGTACTTC
size: .; V: TRBV28; J: TRBJ1-4; D: .; CDR3: CASSLARARREKLFF; DNA: TGTGCCAGCAGTTTAGCCCGGGCGCGGAGGGAAAAACTGTTTTTT
size: .; V: TRBV28; J: TRBJ1-3; D: .; CDR3: CASSSTAYSGNTIYF; DNA: TGTGCCAGCAGTTCGACGGCTTACTCTGGAAACACCATATATTTT
size: .; V: TRBV7-6; J: TRBJ1-3; D: .; CDR3: CASSFASGNTIYF; DNA: TGTGCCAGCAGCTTTGCCTCTGGAAACACCATATATTTT
size: .; V: TRBV7-2; J: TRBJ1-1; D: .; CDR3: CASSFPPYREGGTEAFF; DNA: TGTGCCAGCAGCTTTCCCCCGTACAGGGAGGGAGGCACTGAAGCTTTCTTT
size: .; V: TRBV19; J: TRBJ1-2; D: .; CDR3: CATKAGFYYGYTF; DNA: TGTGCCACCAAAGCAGGGTTTTACTATGGCTACACCTTC
size: once; V: TRBV2; J: TRBJ2-2; D: .; CDR3: CASSEDWGTNTGELFF; DNA: TGTGCCAGCAGTGAAGACTGGGGAACGAACACCGGGGAGCTGTTTTTT
size: .; V: TRBV2; J: TRBJ2-2; D: .; CDR3: CASSAPTSTGELFF; DNA: TGTGCCAGCAGTGCGCCGACTAGCACCGGGGAGCTGTTTTTT
size: .; V: TRBV2; J: TRBJ2-7; D: .; CDR3: CASGEKLTIRVNYEQYF; DNA: TGTGCCAGCGGGGAGAAATTGACAATCAGGGTGAATTACGAGCAGTACTTC
size: .; V: TRBV7-9; J: TRBJ2-3; D: TRBD2; CDR3: CASSPRLAGQTTDTQYF; DNA: TGTGCCAGCAGCCCCCGGTTAGCGGGTCAAACCACAGATACGCAGTATTTT
size: .; V: TRBV6-6; J: TRBJ2-3; D: .; CDR3: CASSYSPGGTDTQYF; DNA: TGTGCCAGCAGTTACTCCCCCGGGGGCACAGATACGCAGTATTTT
size: .; V: TRBV28; J: TRBJ1-4; D: TRBD1; CDR3: CASSLIGQDNEKLFF; DNA: TGTGCCAGCAGTTTAATCGGACAGGATAATGAGAAACTGTTTTTT
size: .; V: TRBV4-1; J: TRBJ2-1; D: TRBD2; CDR3: CASSPPTMSGRLNEQFF; DNA: TGCGCCAGCAGCCCCCCAACTATGAGCGGGAGGTTGAATGAGCAGTTCTTC
size: .; V: TRBV13; J: TRBJ2-1; D: TRBD2; CDR3: CASSLLGLAGKYEQFF; DNA: TGTGCCAGCAGCTTACTTGGGCTAGCGGGAAAGTATGAGCAGTTCTTC
size: .; V: TRBV9; J: TRBJ1-2; D: .; CDR3: CASSATPQRQSLYGYTF; DNA: TGTGCCAGCAGCGCCACCCCCCAAAGACAGTCATTATATGGCTACACCTTC
size: .; V: TRBV21-1; J: TRBJ1-5; D: .; CDR3: CAIRTGTVRWPQHF; DNA: TGTGCCATCAGAACCGGGACTGTCCGATGGCCCCAGCATTTT
size: .; V: TRBV27; J: TRBJ1-2; D: .; CDR3: CASKRGSDGYTF; DNA: TGTGCCAGCAAAAGGGGGTCTGATGGCTACACCTTC
size: .; V: TRBV27; J: TRBJ2-2; D: .; CDR3: CASSVGYTGELFF; DNA: TGTGCCAGCAGTGTAGGTTACACCGGGGAGCTGTTTTTT
size: .; V: TRBV25-1; J: TRBJ2-7; D: TRBD1; CDR3: CASSEGTATLSYEQYF; DNA: TGTGCCAGCAGTGAAGGGACAGCAACCCTCTCCTACGAGCAGTACTTC
size: .; V: TRBV5-6; J: TRBJ1-2; D: .; CDR3: CASSFSEAHGYTF; DNA: TGTGCCAGCAGCTTCTCGGAGGCCCATGGCTACACCTTC
size: .; V: TRBV19; J: TRBJ2-1; D: TRBD2; CDR3: CASSIGRLAAHNEQFF; DNA: TGTGCCAGTAGTATAGGGCGGCTAGCGGCCCACAATGAGCAGTTCTTC
size: .; V: TRBV28; J: TRBJ2-2; D: .; CDR3: CASSPSDPGELFF; DNA: TGTGCCAGCAGTCCATCCGACCCCGGGGAGCTGTTTTTT
size: .; V: TRBV28; J: TRBJ1-2; D: .; CDR3: CASSSPTVNYGYTF; DNA: TGTGCCAGCAGTTCCCCGACAGTCAACTATGGCTACACCTTC
size: .; V: TRBV28; J: TRBJ1-3; D: TRBD1; CDR3: CASSPDRFSGNTIYF; DNA: TGTGCCAGCAGCCCGGACAGGTTCTCTGGAAACACCATATATTTT